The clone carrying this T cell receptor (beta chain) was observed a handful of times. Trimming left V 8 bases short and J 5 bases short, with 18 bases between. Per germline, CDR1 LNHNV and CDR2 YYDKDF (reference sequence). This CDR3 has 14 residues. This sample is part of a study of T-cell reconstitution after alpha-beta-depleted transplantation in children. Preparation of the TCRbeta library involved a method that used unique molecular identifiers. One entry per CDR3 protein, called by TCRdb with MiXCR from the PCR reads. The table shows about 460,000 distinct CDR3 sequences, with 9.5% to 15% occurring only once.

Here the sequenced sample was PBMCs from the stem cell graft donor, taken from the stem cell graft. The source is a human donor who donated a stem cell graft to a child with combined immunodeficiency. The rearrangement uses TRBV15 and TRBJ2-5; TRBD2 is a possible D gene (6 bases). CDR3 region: CATGTGVLEETQYF. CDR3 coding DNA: TGTGCCACCGGGACGGGGGTCCTGGAGGAGACCCAGTACTTC.